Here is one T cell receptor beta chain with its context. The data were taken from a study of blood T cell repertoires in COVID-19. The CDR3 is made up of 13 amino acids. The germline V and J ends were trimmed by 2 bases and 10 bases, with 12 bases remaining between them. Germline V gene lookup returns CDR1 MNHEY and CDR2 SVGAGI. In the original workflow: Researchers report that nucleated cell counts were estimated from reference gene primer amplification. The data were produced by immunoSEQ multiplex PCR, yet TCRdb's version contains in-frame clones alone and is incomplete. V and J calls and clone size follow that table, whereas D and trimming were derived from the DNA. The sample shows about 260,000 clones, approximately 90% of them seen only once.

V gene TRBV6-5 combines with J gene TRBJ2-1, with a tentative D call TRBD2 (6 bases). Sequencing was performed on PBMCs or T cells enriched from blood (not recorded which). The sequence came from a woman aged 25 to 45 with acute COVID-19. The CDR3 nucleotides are TGTGCCAGCAGTTACACCGGGAGTCAGGAGCAGTTCTTC. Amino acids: CASSYTGSQEQFF.